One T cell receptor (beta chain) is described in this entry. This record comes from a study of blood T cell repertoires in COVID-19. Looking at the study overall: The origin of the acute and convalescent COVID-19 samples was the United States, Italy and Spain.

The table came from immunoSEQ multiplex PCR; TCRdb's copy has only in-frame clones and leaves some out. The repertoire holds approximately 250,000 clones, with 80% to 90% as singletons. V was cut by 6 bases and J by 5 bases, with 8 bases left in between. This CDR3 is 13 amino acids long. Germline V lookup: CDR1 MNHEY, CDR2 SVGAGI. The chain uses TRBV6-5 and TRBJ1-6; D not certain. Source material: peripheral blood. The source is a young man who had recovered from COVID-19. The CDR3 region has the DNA TGTGCCAGCAGGCAGGAAAATAATTCACCCCTCCACTTT. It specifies CASRQENNSPLHF.